This TCR beta chain is drawn from a study of tumor and adjacent non-tumor tissue in lung cancer. Study-level points and caveats: Compared with tumor, normal lung showed significantly lower TCR diversity. Top 100 clones took a larger repertoire share in normal lung.

The CDR3 runs to 18 residues. Germline lookup yields CDR1 SGHAT and CDR2 FQNNGV. In regard to this clonotype: What it binds is not known. One junction end disagrees with the germline gene, perhaps due to a read error.

TCRbeta libraries were built with three rounds of nested PCR, modified from ARM-PCR. TCRdb independently ran MiXCR on the multiplex PCR reads; one entry per CDR3 protein. The profile shows tens of thousands of distinct CDR3 sequences, over 60% of them singletons. The template was RNA from unsorted bulk tissue. The sequencing input was lung tumor tissue. This TCR was sampled from a woman aged 40 to 50 with non-small cell lung cancer. V usage is TRBV11-2 and J usage is TRBJ2-2, with 11 bases aligning to TRBD2. CDR3 sequence (DNA): TGTGCCAGCAGATTTGTTGGTAGCGGGAGGGCCAACACCAGGGAGCTGTTTTTT. Encoded protein: CASRFVGSGRANTRELFF.